A single TCR beta chain is shown here with its context. Its target is unknown. The data stem from a study of cytomegalovirus exposure and HLA in healthy donors. General study findings and limits: Other equally common chains were less clonally expanded than HLA-associated TCR beta chains, a later analysis showed. Apparent HLA restriction characterized most CMV-associated TCR beta chains in a later analysis.

The CDR3 is 13 amino acids. Germline V gene lookup returns CDR1 MDHEN and CDR2 SYDVKM. V lost 2 bases and J lost 0, with 4 bases in between. PCR employed 60 Vbeta and 13 Jbeta primers. Source study methods: The count from a later analysis was about 80 million unique TCR beta chains, around 10 million of them shared. Assay: immunoSEQ multiplex PCR; the TCRdb copy retains only in-frame clones and omits some. The D gene and trimming were derived from the DNA, and the V and J assignments and clone size from that table. The table has about 160,000 clones, almost 80% seen once. This rearrangement joins TRBV28 to TRBJ1-1; unclear D gene. Source material: PBMCs. The sequence was collected from a woman aged 50 to 60 in good health and CMV-seropositive. Written as DNA, the CDR3 is TGTGCCAGCAGTTTACCCGTGAACACTGAAGCTTTCTTT. Its translation is CASSLPVNTEAFF. The variable domain in full, completed from reference TRBV28 and TRBJ1-1, reads DVKVTQSSRYLVKRTGEKVFLECVQDMDHENMFWYRQDPGLGLRLIYFSYDVKMKEKGDIPEGYSVSREKKERFSLILESASTNQTSMYLCASSLPVNTEAFFGQGTRLTVV.